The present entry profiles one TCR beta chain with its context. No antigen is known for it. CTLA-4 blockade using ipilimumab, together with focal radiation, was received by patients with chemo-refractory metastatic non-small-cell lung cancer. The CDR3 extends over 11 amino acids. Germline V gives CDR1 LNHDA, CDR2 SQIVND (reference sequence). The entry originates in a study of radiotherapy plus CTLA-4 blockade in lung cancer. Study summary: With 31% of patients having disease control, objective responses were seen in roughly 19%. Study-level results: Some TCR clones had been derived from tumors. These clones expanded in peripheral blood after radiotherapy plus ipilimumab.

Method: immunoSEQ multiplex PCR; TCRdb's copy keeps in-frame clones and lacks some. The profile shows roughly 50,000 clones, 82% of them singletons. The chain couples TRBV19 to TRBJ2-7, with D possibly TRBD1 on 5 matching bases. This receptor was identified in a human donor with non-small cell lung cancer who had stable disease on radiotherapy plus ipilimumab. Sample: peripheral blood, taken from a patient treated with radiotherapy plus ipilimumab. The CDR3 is CVSLGPYEQYF. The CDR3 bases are TGTGTCTCCCTGGGGCCCTACGAGCAGTACTTC.